These 10 T cell receptor beta chains originate from one sample sequenced in a study of T-cell reconstitution after alpha-beta-depleted transplantation in children. Preparing the TCRbeta library involved the use of unique molecular identifiers. TCRdb used MiXCR to reprocess the PCR reads, holding one entry per CDR3 protein. The table includes 250,000 or so distinct CDR3 sequences, 20% to 30% detected once. Sample: PBMCs, mostly from graft donor cells, taken 360 days after TCRalphabeta/CD19-depleted stem cell transplant. Receptors were obtained from a female patient between 2 and 15 years old who had a stem cell transplant for congenital amegakaryocytic thrombocytopenia, so the T cells may come from the graft donor.

The V gene is TRBV9, the J gene TRBJ1-1; the D gene is possibly TRBD1 (6 bases). This CDR3 is built from 15 residues. CDR1 is SGDLS, CDR2 YYNGEE, per germline. V was clipped by 2 bases and J by 4 bases, with 15 bases between them. DNA of the CDR3: TGTGCCAGCAGCGTCCTAAGTGCAGGGGTCACTGAAGCTTTCTTT. This translates into CASSVLSAGVTEAFF.

This sequence joins TRBV28 and TRBJ2-4; D ambiguous. The V end was cut by 6 bases, the J end by 1 base, with 16 bases between. Germline-derived CDR1 and CDR2 are MDHEN and SYDVKM. The CDR3 contains 16 residues. CDR3 protein: CASSPQVSWAKNIQYF. In DNA, the CDR3 is TGTGCCAGCAGCCCGCAAGTATCGTGGGCCAAAAACATTCAGTACTTC.

The chain couples TRBV20-1 to TRBJ2-7, with 10 bases fitting TRBD2. V was pared by 3 bases and J by 3 bases, with 2 bases of the junction left unmatched. The CDR3 has 13 amino acids. Germline values: CDR1 DFQATT, CDR2 SNEGSKA (reference sequence). In DNA, the CDR3 is TGCAGTGCTAGGCGGACTAGCGGCTACGAGCAGTACTTC. Translating gives CSARRTSGYEQYF.

The V and J genes are TRBV4-3 and TRBJ1-1, with TRBD1 matching over 8 bases. Trimming removed 5 bases from V and 3 bases from J; junction bases left unmatched: 2. Germline V lookup: CDR1 LGHNA, CDR2 YSLEER. The length of the CDR3 is 13 residues. CDR3 in DNA: TGCGCCAGCAGCGACAGGGGTGACACTGAAGCTTTCTTT. As protein: CASSDRGDTEAFF.

This clonotype was seen ten or more times. The V and J genes are TRBV2 and TRBJ1-5, with D maybe TRBD1 (6 bases). Germline CDR1 and CDR2: SNHLY and FYNNEI. Trimming pared 6 bases from V and 7 bases from J, leaving 13 bases between. The CDR3 length is 13 residues. DNA for the CDR3: TGTGCCAGCAGGACTCTGGACAGCCAGCCCCAGCATTTT. Translating gives CASRTLDSQPQHF.

This chain's CDR3 is CASSQDRGVATNEKLFF. CDR3 nucleotide sequence: TGTGCCAGCAGTCAGGACAGGGGTGTTGCAACTAATGAAAAACTGTTTTTT. The V and J genes are TRBV12-3 or TRBV12-4 and TRBJ1-4, with TRBD1 matching 9 bases. V trimming: 5 bases; J trimming: 0 bases; junction bases outside the gene matches: 7. The CDR3 totals 17 residues.

This clonotype was counted between two and nine times. The gene calls are TRBV7-2 and TRBJ1-1; possibly TRBD1 for D (6 bases). Germline CDR1 SGHTA, CDR2 FQGNSA. Trimming left V 2 bases short and J 6 bases short, with 22 bases between. The CDR3 extends over 17 amino acids. As DNA, the CDR3 is TGTGCCAGCAGCTTAAGGGGGAATGTGAGAGGAGCGGCTGAAGCTTTCTTT. This gives the protein CASSLRGNVRGAAEAFF.

In its sample, this clonotype was seen a few times. This chain uses TRBV6-5 with TRBJ1-2; D gene unclear. This CDR3 spans 14 amino acids. Germline assignment: CDR1 MNHEY and CDR2 SVGAGI. The V gene lost 2 bases and the J gene lost 1 base, with 8 bases spanning the gap. The CDR3, as DNA: TGTGCCAGCAGTTACGGCGGATTTAACTATGGCTACACCTTC. This translates into CASSYGGFNYGYTF.

The rearrangement joins TRBV6-1 to TRBJ2-3; possible D gene TRBD2, 6 bases. The CDR3 is 14 residues long. V lost 6 bases and J 5 bases, leaving 15 bases between the germline ends. The germline gives CDR1 MNHNS, CDR2 SASEGT. The CDR3: CASSRAGLKDTQYF. The DNA for the CDR3 is TGTGCCAGCAGCAGGGCGGGATTGAAAGATACGCAGTATTTT.

The V call is TRBV12-3 or TRBV12-4, the J call TRBJ2-7; D is uncertain. V shed 3 bases and J shed 5 bases, with 5 bases lying between them. The CDR3 spans 11 residues. This CDR3 is CASSFGHEQYF. CDR3 DNA sequence: TGTGCCAGCAGTTTCGGCCACGAGCAGTACTTC.